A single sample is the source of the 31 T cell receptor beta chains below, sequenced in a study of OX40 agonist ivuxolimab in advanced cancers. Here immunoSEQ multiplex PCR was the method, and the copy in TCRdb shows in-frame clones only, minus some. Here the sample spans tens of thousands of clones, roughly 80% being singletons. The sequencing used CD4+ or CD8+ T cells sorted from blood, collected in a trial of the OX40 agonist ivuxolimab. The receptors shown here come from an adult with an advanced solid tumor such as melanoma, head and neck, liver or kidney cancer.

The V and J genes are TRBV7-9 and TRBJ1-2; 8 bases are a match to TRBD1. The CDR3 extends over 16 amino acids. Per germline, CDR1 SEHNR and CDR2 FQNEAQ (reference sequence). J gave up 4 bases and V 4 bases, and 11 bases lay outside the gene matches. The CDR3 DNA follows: TGTGCCAGCAGCTCCGGACAGGGCGGTCTACGCTATGGCTACACCTTC. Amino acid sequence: CASSSGQGGLRYGYTF.

CDR3 residues: CASSLIPDSAGTQYF. Here the CDR3 DNA reads TGTGCCAGCAGTTTAATCCCCGACAGCGCCGGTACCCAGTACTTC. The chain carries TRBV27 and TRBJ2-5, with a tentative D call TRBD1 (5 bases). The length of the CDR3 is 15 residues. With 2 bases removed from V and 8 bases from J, the gap between germline ends came to 18 bases. CDR1 MNHEY and CDR2 SMNVEV come from the germline V gene (reference sequence).

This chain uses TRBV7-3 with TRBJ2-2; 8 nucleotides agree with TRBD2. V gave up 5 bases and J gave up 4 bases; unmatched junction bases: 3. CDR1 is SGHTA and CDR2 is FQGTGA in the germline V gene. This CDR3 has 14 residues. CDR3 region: CASSAGGATGELFF. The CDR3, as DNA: TGTGCCAGCAGCGCCGGGGGGGCCACCGGGGAGCTGTTTTTT.

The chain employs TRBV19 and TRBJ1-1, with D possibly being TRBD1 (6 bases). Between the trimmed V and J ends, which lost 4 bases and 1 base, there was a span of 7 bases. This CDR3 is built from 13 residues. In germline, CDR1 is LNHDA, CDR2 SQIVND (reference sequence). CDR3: CASSTQGNTEAFF. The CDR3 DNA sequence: TGTGCCAGTAGTACACAGGGGAACACTGAAGCTTTCTTT.

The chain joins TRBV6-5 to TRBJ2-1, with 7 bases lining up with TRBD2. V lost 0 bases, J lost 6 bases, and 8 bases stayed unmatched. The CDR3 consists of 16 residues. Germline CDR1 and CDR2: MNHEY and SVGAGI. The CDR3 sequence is CASSYSTTGRGNEQFF. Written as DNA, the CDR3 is TGTGCCAGCAGTTACTCGACGACGGGGAGGGGCAATGAGCAGTTCTTC.

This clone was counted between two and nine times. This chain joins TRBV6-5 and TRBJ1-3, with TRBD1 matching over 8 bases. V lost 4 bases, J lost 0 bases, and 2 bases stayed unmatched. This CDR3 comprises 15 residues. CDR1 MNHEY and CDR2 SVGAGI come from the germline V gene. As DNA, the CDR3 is TGTGCCAGCAGTTCCACAGGGGGCTCTGGAAACACCATATATTTT. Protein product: CASSSTGGSGNTIYF.

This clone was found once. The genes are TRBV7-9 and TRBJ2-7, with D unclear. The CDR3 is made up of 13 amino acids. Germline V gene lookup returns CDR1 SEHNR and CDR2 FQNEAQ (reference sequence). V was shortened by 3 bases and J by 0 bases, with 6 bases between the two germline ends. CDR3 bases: TGTGCCAGCAGCTTTGAGAGCTCCTACGAGCAGTACTTC. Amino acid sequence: CASSFESSYEQYF.

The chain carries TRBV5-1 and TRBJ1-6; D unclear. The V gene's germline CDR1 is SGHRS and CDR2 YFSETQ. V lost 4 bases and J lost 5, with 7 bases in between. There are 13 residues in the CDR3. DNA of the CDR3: TGCGCCAGCAGCACCTCTGATAATTCACCCCTCCACTTT. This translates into CASSTSDNSPLHF.

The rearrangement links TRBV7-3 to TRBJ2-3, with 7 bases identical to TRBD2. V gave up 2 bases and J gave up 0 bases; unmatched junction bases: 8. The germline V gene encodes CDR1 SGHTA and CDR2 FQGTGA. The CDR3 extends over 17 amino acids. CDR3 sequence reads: CASSLELAGTSTDTQYF. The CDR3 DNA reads TGTGCCAGCAGCTTAGAATTAGCGGGTACTAGCACAGATACGCAGTATTTT.

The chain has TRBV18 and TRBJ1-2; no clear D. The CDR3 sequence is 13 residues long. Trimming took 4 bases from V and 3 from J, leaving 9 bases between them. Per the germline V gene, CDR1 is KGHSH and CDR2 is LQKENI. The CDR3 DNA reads TGTGCCAGCTCACTGCAGGAACACTATGGCTACACCTTC. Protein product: CASSLQEHYGYTF.

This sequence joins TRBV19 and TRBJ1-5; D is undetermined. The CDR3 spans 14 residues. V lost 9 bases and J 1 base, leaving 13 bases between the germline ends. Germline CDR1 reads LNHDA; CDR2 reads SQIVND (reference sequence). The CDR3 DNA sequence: TGTGCCAGCCAAGAGGCACCCAGCAATCAGCCCCAGCATTTT. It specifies CASQEAPSNQPQHF.

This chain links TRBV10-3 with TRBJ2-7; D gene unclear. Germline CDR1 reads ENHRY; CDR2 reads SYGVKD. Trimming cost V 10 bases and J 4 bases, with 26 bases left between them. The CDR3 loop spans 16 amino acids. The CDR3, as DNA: TGTGCCACCCGTTCTACAATGGGCGGAGTGTTGTACGAGCAGTACTTC. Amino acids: CATRSTMGGVLYEQYF.

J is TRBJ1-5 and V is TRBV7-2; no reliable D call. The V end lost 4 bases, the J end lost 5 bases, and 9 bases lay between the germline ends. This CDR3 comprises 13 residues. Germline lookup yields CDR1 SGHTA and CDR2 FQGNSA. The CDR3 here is CASSSWRDQPQHF. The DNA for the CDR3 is TGTGCCAGCAGCTCCTGGAGGGATCAGCCCCAGCATTTT.

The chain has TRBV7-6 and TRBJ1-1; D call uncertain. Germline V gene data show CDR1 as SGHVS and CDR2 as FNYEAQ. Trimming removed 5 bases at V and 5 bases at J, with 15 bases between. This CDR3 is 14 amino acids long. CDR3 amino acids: CASSPSLGQTEAFF. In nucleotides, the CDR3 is TGTGCCAGCAGCCCCTCCTTAGGGCAGACTGAAGCTTTCTTT.

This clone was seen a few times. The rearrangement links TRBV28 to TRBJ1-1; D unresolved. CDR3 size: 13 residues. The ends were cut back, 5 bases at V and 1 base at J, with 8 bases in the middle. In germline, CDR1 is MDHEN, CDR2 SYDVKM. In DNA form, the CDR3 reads TGTGCCAGCAGTCTGGGTACGAACACTGAAGCTTTCTTT. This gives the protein CASSLGTNTEAFF.

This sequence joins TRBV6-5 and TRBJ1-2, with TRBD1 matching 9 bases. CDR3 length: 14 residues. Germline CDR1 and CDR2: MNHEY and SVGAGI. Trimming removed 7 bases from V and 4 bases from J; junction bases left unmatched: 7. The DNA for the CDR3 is TGTGCCAGCACCATACAGGGGGCGGGCTATGGCTACACCTTC. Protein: CASTIQGAGYGYTF.

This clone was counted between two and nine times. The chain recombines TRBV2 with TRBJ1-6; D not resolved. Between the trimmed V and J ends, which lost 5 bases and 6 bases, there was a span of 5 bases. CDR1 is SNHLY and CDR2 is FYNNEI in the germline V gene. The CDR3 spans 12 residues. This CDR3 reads CASSSSNSPLHF. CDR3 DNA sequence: TGTGCCAGCAGTTCGAGTAATTCACCCCTCCACTTT. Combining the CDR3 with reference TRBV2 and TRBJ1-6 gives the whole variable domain EPEVTQTPSHQVTQMGQEVILRCVPISNHLYFYWYRQILGQKVEFLVSFYNNEISEKSEIFDDQFSVERPDGSNFTLKIRSTKLEDSAMYFCASSSSNSPLHFGNGTRLTVT.

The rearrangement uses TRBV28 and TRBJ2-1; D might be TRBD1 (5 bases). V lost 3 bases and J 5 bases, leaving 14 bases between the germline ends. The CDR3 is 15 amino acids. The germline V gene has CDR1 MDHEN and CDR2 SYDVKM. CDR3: CASSFVQGRHNEQFF. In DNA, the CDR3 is TGTGCCAGCAGTTTCGTCCAGGGCCGACACAATGAGCAGTTCTTC.

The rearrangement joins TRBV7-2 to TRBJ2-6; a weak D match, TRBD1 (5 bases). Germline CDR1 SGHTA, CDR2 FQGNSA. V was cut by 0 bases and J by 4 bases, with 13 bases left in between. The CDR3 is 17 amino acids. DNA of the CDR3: TGTGCCAGCAGCTTAGCGGGGCCGGCCATCGGGGCCAACGTCCTGACTTTC. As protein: CASSLAGPAIGANVLTF.

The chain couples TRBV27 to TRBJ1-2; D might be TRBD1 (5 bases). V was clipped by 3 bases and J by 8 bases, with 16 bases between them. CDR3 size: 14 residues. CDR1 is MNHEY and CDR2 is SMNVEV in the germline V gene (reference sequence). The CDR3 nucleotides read TGTGCCAGCAGTTTGGCGGGGACTCTGGGCGGCTACACCTTC. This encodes CASSLAGTLGGYTF.

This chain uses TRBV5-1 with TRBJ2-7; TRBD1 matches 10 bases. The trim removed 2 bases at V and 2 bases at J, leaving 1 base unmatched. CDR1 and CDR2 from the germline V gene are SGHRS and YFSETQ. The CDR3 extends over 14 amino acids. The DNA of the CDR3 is TGCGCCAGCAGCTTAGACAGGGGGCCCTACGAGCAGTACTTC. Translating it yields CASSLDRGPYEQYF.

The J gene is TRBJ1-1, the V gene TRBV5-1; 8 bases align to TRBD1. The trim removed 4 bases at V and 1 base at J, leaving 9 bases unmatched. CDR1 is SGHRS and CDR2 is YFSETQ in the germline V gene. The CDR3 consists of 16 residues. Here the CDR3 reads CASSPFPTGENTEAFF. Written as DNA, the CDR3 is TGCGCCAGCAGCCCCTTCCCGACAGGGGAGAACACTGAAGCTTTCTTT. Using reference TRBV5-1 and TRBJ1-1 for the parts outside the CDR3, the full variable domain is KAGVTQTPRYLIKTRGQQVTLSCSPISGHRSVSWYQQTPGQGLQFLFEYFSETQRNKGNFPGRFSGRQFSNSRSEMNVSTLELGDSALYLCASSPFPTGENTEAFFGQGTRLTVV.

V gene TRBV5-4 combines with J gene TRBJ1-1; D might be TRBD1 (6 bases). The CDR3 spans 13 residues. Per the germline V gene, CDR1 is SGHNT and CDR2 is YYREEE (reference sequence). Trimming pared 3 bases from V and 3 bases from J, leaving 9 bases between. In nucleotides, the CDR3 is TGTGCCAGCAGCTCACGACAGGACACTGAAGCTTTCTTT. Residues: CASSSRQDTEAFF.

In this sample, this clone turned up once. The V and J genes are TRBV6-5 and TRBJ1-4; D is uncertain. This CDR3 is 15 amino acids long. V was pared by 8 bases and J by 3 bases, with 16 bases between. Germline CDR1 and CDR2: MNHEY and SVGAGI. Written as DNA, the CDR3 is TGTGCCAGCCGCCGGGCCCGGGCGGCTAATGAAAAACTGTTTTTT. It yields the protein CASRRARAANEKLFF.

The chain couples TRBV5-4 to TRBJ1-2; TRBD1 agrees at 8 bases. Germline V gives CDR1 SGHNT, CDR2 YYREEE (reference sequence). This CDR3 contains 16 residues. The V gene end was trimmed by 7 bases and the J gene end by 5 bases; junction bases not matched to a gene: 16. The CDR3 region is CASRQSQDRDLYGYTF. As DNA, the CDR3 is TGTGCCAGCCGCCAATCTCAGGACAGGGACCTGTATGGCTACACCTTC.

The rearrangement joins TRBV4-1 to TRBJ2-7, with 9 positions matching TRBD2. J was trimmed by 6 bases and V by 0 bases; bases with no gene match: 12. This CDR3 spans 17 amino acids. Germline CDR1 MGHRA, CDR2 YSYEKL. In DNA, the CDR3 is TGCGCCAGCAGCCAAGATCTTATGACTAGCGGATCAGCCGAGCAGTACTTC. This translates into CASSQDLMTSGSAEQYF.

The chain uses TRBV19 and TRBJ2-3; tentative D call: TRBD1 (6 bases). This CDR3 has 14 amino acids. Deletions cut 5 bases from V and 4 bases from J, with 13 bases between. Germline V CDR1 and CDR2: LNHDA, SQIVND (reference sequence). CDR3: CASSPDRWADTQYF. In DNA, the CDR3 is TGTGCCAGTAGTCCTGACAGGTGGGCAGATACGCAGTATTTT.

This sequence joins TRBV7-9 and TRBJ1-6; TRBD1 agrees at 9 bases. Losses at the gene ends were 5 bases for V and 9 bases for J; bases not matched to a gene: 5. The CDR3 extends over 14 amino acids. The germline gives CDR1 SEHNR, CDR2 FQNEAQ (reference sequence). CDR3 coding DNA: TGTGCCAGCAGCCAGGAGACAGGGGGTTCACCCCTCCACTTT. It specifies CASSQETGGSPLHF. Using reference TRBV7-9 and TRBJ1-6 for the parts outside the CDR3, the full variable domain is DTGVSQNPRHKITKRGQNVTFRCDPISEHNRLYWYRQTLGQGPEFLTYFQNEAQLEKSRLLSDRFSAERPKGSFSTLEIQRTEQGDSAMYLCASSQETGGSPLHFGNGTRLTVT.

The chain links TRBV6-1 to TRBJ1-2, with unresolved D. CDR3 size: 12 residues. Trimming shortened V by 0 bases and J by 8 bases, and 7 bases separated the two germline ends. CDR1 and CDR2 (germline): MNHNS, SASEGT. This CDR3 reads CASSEAGKGYTF. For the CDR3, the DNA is TGTGCCAGCAGTGAAGCAGGAAAAGGCTACACCTTC.

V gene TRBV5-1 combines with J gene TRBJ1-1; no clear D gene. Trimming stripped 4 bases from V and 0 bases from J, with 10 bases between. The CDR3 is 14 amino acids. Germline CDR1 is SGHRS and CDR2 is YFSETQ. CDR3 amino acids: CASSQTDLNTEAFF. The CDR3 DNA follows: TGCGCCAGCAGCCAGACGGACCTGAACACTGAAGCTTTCTTT.

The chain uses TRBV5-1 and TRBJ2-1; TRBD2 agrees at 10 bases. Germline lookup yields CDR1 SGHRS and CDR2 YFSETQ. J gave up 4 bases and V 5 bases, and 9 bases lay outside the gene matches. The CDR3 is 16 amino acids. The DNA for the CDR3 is TGCGCCAGCAGACCCACCAGTAGCGGGGGGTACAATGAGCAGTTCTTC. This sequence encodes CASRPTSSGGYNEQFF.